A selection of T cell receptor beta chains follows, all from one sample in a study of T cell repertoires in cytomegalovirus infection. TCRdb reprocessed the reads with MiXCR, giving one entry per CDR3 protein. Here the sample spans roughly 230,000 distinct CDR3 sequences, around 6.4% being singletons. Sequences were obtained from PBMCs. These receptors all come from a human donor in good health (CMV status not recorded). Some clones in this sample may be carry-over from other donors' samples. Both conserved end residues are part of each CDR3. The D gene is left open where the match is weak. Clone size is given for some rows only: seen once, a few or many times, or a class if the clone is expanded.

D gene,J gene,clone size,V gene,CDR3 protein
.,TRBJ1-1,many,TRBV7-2,CASSLRRSPMNTEAFF
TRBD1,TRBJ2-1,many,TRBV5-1,CASSDQGQGSYNEQFF
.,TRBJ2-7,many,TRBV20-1,CSARDTSRGIRLYEQYF
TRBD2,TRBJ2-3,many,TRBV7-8,CASSSALAGTSGGAYAYTQYF
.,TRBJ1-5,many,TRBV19,CASSFGPVMPQHF
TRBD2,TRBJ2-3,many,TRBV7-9,CASSPLGGGAADTQYF
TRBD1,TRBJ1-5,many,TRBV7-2,CASSAGQGLSPQHF
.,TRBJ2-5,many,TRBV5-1,CASSLTRLAVRQTQYF
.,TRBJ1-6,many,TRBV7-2,CASSLAPTGNSPLHF
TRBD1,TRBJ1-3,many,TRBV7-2,CASSSEGATGNTIYF
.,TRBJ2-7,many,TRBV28,CASVGWGVFSYEQYF
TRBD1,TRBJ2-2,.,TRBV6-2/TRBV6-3,CASSVTGGDTGELFF
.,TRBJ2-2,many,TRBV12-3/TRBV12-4,CASRVRRGTQNTGELFF
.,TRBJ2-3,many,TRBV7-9,CASSLGIGDTQYF
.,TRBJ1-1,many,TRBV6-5,CASSYSMGVAYTEAFF
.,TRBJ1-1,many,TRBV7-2,CASRIRRGTEAFF
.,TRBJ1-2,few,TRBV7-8,CASSSRGGENYGYTF
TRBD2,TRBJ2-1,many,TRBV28,CASSRLAGDNEQFF
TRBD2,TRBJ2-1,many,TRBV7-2,CASSRLAGGVYNEQFF
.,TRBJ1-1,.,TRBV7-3,CASSPTGPTNTEAFF
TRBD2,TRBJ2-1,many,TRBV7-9,CASSLGALAGAYNEQFF
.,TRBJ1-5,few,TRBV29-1,CSVRAAHGQPQHF
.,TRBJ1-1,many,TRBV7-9,CASSLVAGIMNTEAFF
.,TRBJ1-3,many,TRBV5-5,CASSLDSYSGNTIYF
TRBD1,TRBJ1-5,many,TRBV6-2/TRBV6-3,CASRITPGQGIRNQPQHF
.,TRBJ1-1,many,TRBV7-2,CASSPYGTEAFF
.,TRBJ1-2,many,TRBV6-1,CASTLDRYGYTF
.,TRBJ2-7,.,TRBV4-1,CASSQRTGDAYEQYF
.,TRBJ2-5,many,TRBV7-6,CASSSDLTLYF
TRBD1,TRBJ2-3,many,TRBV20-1,CSALTPGQGAGDTQYF
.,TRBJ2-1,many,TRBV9,CASSVVSNEQFF
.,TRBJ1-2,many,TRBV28,CASRAELQGVPRGYTF
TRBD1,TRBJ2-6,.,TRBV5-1,CASSSGQGAAGANVLTF
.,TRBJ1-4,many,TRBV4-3,CASSQRGIPHEKLFF
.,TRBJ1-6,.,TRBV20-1,CSAGGRNSPLHF
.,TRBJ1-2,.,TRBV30,CAWATGGGYTF
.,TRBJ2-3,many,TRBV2,CASSAVGMSTDTQYF
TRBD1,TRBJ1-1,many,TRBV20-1,CGPIRGQSTEAFF
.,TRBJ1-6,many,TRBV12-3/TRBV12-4,CASSRDIPNSPLHF
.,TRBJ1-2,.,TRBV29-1,CSVEVSIYGYTF
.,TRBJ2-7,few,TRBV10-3,CAIAPVGHPSAF
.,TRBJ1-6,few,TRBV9,CASSETTAYNSPLHF
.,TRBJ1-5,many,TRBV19,CASSIRELGNQPQHF
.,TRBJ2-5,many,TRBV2,CASSEDRQKETQYF
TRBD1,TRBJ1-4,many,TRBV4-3,CASSPGQGPTNEKLFF
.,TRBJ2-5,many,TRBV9,CASSSGPTQETQYF
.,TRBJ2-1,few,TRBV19,CASSIRGNNEQFF
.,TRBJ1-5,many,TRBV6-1,CASSVVQGNQPQHF
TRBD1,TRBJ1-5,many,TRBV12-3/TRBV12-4,CASSLGLGQDYNQPQHF
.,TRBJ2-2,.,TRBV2,CASSPSGWTGELFF
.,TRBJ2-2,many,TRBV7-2,CASSSQGRRTNTGELFF
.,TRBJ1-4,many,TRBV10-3,CAISDGLGGNEKLFF
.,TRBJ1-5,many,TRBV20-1,CSAPMRNQPQHF